Presented here are 5 T cell receptor beta chains from one specimen sequenced in a study of blood T cell repertoires in COVID-19. This table comes from immunoSEQ multiplex PCR, and its TCRdb copy is limited to in-frame clones, with some not included. This table holds over 200,000 clones, 86% found once. Specimen: PBMCs or T cells enriched from blood (not recorded which). Every receptor here comes from a woman between 25 and 40 years old who had been exposed to COVID-19.

The chain recombines TRBV1 with TRBJ2-2; TRBD1, the D gene given by the table, was not confirmed from the DNA. TRBV1 is marked as a pseudogene. The CDR3 is 18 residues long. Here the CDR3 reads CTSSQDITGKSNTGELFF. The CDR3 coding sequence is TGCACCAGCAGCCAAGATATCACAGGGAAGTCGAACACCGGGGAGCTGTTTTTT.

This clone turned up a few times. This chain uses TRBV11-2 with TRBJ1-3, with D possibly being TRBD1 (5 bases). CDR1 and CDR2 from the germline V gene are SGHAT and FQNNGV. This CDR3 has 15 amino acids. Trimming pared 0 bases from V and 2 bases from J, leaving 8 bases between. The CDR3, as DNA: TGTGCCAGCAGCTTAGATGGCAGGGCTGGAAACACCATATATTTT. Protein sequence: CASSLDGRAGNTIYF.

J is TRBJ1-5 and V is TRBV29-1; 7 bases match TRBD1. The CDR3 is made up of 12 amino acids. The germline gives CDR1 SQVTM, CDR2 ANQGSEA. V was clipped by 7 bases and J by 8 bases; unmatched bases: 8. Here the CDR3 reads CSAGQAREPQHF. The CDR3 region has the DNA TGCAGCGCAGGACAGGCCCGAGAGCCCCAGCATTTT. Drawing the rest from reference TRBV29-1 and TRBJ1-5, the complete variable domain is SAVISQKPSRDICQRGTSLTIQCQVDSQVTMMFWYRQQPGQSLTLIATANQGSEATYESGFVIDKFPISRPNLTFSTLTVSNMSPEDSSIYLCSAGQAREPQHFGDGTRLSIL.

The chain links TRBV6-1 to TRBJ1-5; D is ambiguous. Trimming stripped 1 base from V and 0 bases from J, with 7 bases between. The germline CDR1 and CDR2 sequences are MNHNS and SASEGT. The CDR3 is 15 residues long. CDR3 in amino acids: CASSEGPDSNQPQHF. CDR3 DNA sequence: TGTGCCAGCAGTGAAGGTCCAGATAGCAATCAGCCCCAGCATTTT.

The chain employs TRBV19 and TRBJ1-3, with D perhaps matching TRBD1 (6 bases). Trimming took off 5 bases at V and 2 bases at J, with 16 bases between the two ends. The germline CDR1 and CDR2 sequences are LNHDA and SQIVND (reference sequence). CDR3 size: 16 residues. CDR3 nucleotides: TGTGCCAGTAGTTTACACAGGGCCTCACCTGGAAACACCATATATTTT. As protein: CASSLHRASPGNTIYF.